These T cell receptor beta chains were read from a single sample in a study of T cells after yellow fever vaccination. MiXCR, applied by TCRdb to the 5' RACE reads, yields one record per CDR3 protein. The sample carries fewer than 450,000 distinct CDR3 sequences, about 4% recorded once. Source: PBMCs, taken 5 days after the yellow fever booster vaccination. These receptors all come from a man in his late teens or twenties who received the YFV17D yellow fever vaccine. CDR3s include the opening cysteine and the closing phenylalanine or tryptophan. A D gene is named only where the DNA matches it firmly. Part of the rows lack a size; the others show once, few, many or a class for expanded clones.

TRBJ2-5,many,TRBD2,TRBV7-2,TGTGCCAGCAGCTGGGGGACTAGCCTACAAGAGACCCAGTACTTC,CASSWGTSLQETQYF
TRBJ1-5,NA,TRBD1,TRBV5-1,TGCGCCAGCAGCTTGGGGGACAGCCCCAATCAGCCCCAGCATTTT,CASSLGDSPNQPQHF
TRBJ2-1,few,NA,TRBV20-1,TGCAGTGCTAGATGGGGCCTTTACAATGAGCAGTTCTTC,CSARWGLYNEQFF
TRBJ1-2,NA,TRBD1,TRBV6-8,TGTGCCAGCAGTGTGGAGACAGGGTGGCTCTATGGCTACACCTTC,CASSVETGWLYGYTF
TRBJ2-3,few,TRBD2,TRBV5-5,TGTGCCAGCAGCGGACGGACTAGCGGGGGTAGCACAGATACGCAGTATTTT,CASSGRTSGGSTDTQYF
TRBJ2-1,many,NA,TRBV5-4,TGTGCCAGCAGCTCCAGCCGGAGGGGAAACAATGAGCAGTTCTTC,CASSSSRRGNNEQFF
TRBJ2-2,few,NA,TRBV19,TGTGCCAGTAGTATAGGGGGATTTACCGGGGAGCTGTTTTTT,CASSIGGFTGELFF
TRBJ2-1,NA,NA,TRBV3-1,TGTGCCAGCAGCCATGCAGGCGACTCCTACAATGAGCAGTTCTTC,CASSHAGDSYNEQFF
TRBJ1-6,many,NA,TRBV6-1,TGTGCCAGCAGTGAGGGGGATCTGGGGAGTTCACCCCTCCACTTT,CASSEGDLGSSPLHF
TRBJ1-1,many,NA,TRBV6-2/TRBV6-3,TGTGCCAGCAGACCTCCGTCGCGCGGGGGACACACTGAAGCTTTCTTT,CASRPPSRGGHTEAFF
TRBJ2-4,few,TRBD1,TRBV6-1,TGTGCCAGCAGTGAAAAGGGACAGGTCCTCGGCATTCAGTACTTC,CASSEKGQVLGIQYF
TRBJ2-5,few,NA,TRBV5-1,TGCGCCAGCAGCTTGAGAAGGTGGGAGACCCAGTACTTC,CASSLRRWETQYF
TRBJ2-4,NA,TRBD1,TRBV4-1,TGCGCCAGCAGCCAAGCGGGCACCCAGGGGGCGAGGAGAACCAAAAACATTCAGTACTTC,CASSQAGTQGARRTKNIQYF
TRBJ2-1,NA,TRBD1,TRBV7-3,TGTGCCAGCAGCATCAAGGGACAGGGCAACAATGAGCAGTTCTTC,CASSIKGQGNNEQFF
TRBJ1-5,many,NA,TRBV5-1,TGCGCCAGCAGCTTGGACCCCGATCAGCCCCAGCATTTT,CASSLDPDQPQHF
TRBJ1-2,many,NA,TRBV6-6,TGTGCCAGCGCCCCAGGGGAGGGCTACTATGGCTACACCTTC,CASAPGEGYYGYTF
TRBJ1-4,many,TRBD1,TRBV7-9,TGTGCCAGCAGCCCCGGACAGGGGAGGGCTAATGAAAAACTGTTTTTT,CASSPGQGRANEKLFF
TRBJ2-7,NA,NA,TRBV10-3,TGTGCCATCAGTGACCCCCGGGAAACCTCATACGAGCAGTACTTC,CAISDPRETSYEQYF
TRBJ1-4,NA,NA,TRBV6-2/TRBV6-3,TGTGCCAGCAGACAGCGGAATGAAAAACTGTTTTTT,CASRQRNEKLFF
TRBJ2-3,few,NA,TRBV7-9,TGTGCCAGCAGCTTAGTCCCAGAGAGCACAGATACGCAGTATTTT,CASSLVPESTDTQYF
TRBJ1-2,NA,NA,TRBV7-9,TGTGCCAGCAGCTCGGACAGCCGCTACACCTTC,CASSSDSRYTF
TRBJ1-1,few,NA,TRBV20-1,TGCAGTGCCCCGGACTCGATTGGGGCTTTCTTT,CSAPDSIGAFF
TRBJ2-3,NA,NA,TRBV5-1,TGCGCCAGCAGCTTCGGGTCTCCACCAGCGGCAGATACGCAGTATTTT,CASSFGSPPAADTQYF
TRBJ2-1,NA,NA,TRBV5-8,TGTGCCAGCAGCTTGGGGCGGCCCCACAATGAGCAGTTCTTC,CASSLGRPHNEQFF
TRBJ2-5,few,NA,TRBV11-2,TGTGCCAGCAGCTTAGGGGGGGGCCTTGAGACCCAGTACTTC,CASSLGGGLETQYF
TRBJ2-3,many,NA,TRBV11-2,TGTGCCAGCAGCTTTGGCCCAGGGGAACATACGCAGTATTTT,CASSFGPGEHTQYF
TRBJ1-1,NA,NA,TRBV4-1,TGCGCCAGCAGCCGATCCCACGGGATGAACACTGAAGCTTTCTTT,CASSRSHGMNTEAFF
TRBJ2-2,NA,NA,TRBV9,TGTGCCAGCAGCGTGTGGGGGTTAACCGGGGAGCTGTTTTTT,CASSVWGLTGELFF
TRBJ2-5,NA,NA,TRBV5-1,TGCGCCAGCAGGATCCGAGGTGGGCCGCAAGAGACCCAGTACTTC,CASRIRGGPQETQYF
TRBJ2-3,few,NA,TRBV7-2,TGTGCCAGCAGCTTAGCGGGGAGCGGGAGCACAGATACGCAGTATTTT,CASSLAGSGSTDTQYF
TRBJ2-3,few,NA,TRBV6-5,TGTGCCTCCAAAAGGGCGGGGTCGACAGATACGCAGTATTTT,CASKRAGSTDTQYF
TRBJ1-5,few,NA,TRBV7-2,TGTGCCAGCAGCTCCACCGGGACGAGCAATCAGCCCCAGCATTTT,CASSSTGTSNQPQHF
TRBJ1-5,many,TRBD1,TRBV28,TGTGCCAGCAGAGGACAGGGGGGACAGCCCCAGCATTTT,CASRGQGGQPQHF
TRBJ2-5,many,NA,TRBV29-1,TGCAGCGTTGACAGGGAGACCCAGTACTTC,CSVDRETQYF
TRBJ2-2,NA,TRBD1,TRBV10-3,TGTGCCATCAGTGCCCAGGGGGTAGGAGCCGGGGAGCTGTTTTTT,CAISAQGVGAGELFF
TRBJ1-1,many,NA,TRBV3-1,TGTGCCAGCAGCCAAGTCCCAGACACTGAAGCTTTCTTT,CASSQVPDTEAFF
TRBJ2-1,many,NA,TRBV3-1,TGTGCCAGCAGCCAGCTCTATGAGCAGTTCTTC,CASSQLYEQFF
TRBJ2-2,few,NA,TRBV9,TGTGCCAGCAGCGTACAGGGTCTTGCCGGGGAGCTGTTTTTT,CASSVQGLAGELFF
TRBJ2-3,many,NA,TRBV7-2,TGTGCCAGCAGCCTACTAGGTGTGGCAGATACGCAGTATTTT,CASSLLGVADTQYF
TRBJ1-1,NA,TRBD1,TRBV29-1,TGCAGCGTTGAAGATCTCGACAGGGGGCGTGCGAACACTGAAGCTTTCTTT,CSVEDLDRGRANTEAFF
TRBJ2-3,few,TRBD2,TRBV20-1,TGCAGTGCCCCCACTAGCGTCTGGGCAGATACGCAGTATTTT,CSAPTSVWADTQYF
TRBJ1-5,NA,NA,TRBV6-2/TRBV6-3,TGTGCCAGCGGGACTTGGAATCAGCCCCAGCATTTT,CASGTWNQPQHF
TRBJ2-3,many,TRBD2,TRBV9,TGCGCCAGCAGCGTAGCGGGGACAGATACGCAGTATTTT,CASSVAGTDTQYF
TRBJ1-1,NA,NA,TRBV10-3,TGTGCCCGGACGGGAAACACTGAAGCTTTCTTT,CARTGNTEAFF
TRBJ2-2,few,NA,TRBV2,TGTGCCAGCAGTGAGGACTCCCCAGGGGAGCTGTTTTTT,CASSEDSPGELFF
TRBJ1-5,NA,NA,TRBV18,TGTGCCAGCTCACCACCAGGGGCAGGGTCCGATCAGCCCCAGCATTTT,CASSPPGAGSDQPQHF
TRBJ2-7,few,NA,TRBV14,TGTGCCAGCAGCCAAGATCCGCCCGAGCAGTACTTC,CASSQDPPEQYF
TRBJ1-2,few,NA,TRBV5-1,TGCGCCAGCAGCTACTCCGACTCTCCGAAGGGTGGCTACACCTTC,CASSYSDSPKGGYTF
TRBJ2-7,many,TRBD1,TRBV6-6,TGTGCCAGCAGTTACTCCCGGGACAGGGTCTCCTACGAGCAGTACTTC,CASSYSRDRVSYEQYF
TRBJ2-1,many,NA,TRBV4-1,TGCGCCAGCAGCCAAGCCACCCCGGGACAGCGGGACAATGAGCAGTTCTTC,CASSQATPGQRDNEQFF
TRBJ2-1,few,NA,TRBV15,TGTGCCACCAGCAGAGAGGTCGGGGGCAATGAGCAGTTCTTC,CATSREVGGNEQFF
TRBJ2-3,few,NA,TRBV7-2,TGTGCCAGCAGCTTAGCGTTGGGGGCAGATACGCAGTATTTT,CASSLALGADTQYF
TRBJ1-6,many,TRBD1,TRBV5-1,TGCGCCAGCAGCTTGCGGCCGACAGGGGAATCACCCCTCCACTTT,CASSLRPTGESPLHF
TRBJ2-2,many,NA,TRBV7-8,TGTGCCAGCAGCTTAAGCCCGAACACCGGGGAGCTGTTTTTT,CASSLSPNTGELFF